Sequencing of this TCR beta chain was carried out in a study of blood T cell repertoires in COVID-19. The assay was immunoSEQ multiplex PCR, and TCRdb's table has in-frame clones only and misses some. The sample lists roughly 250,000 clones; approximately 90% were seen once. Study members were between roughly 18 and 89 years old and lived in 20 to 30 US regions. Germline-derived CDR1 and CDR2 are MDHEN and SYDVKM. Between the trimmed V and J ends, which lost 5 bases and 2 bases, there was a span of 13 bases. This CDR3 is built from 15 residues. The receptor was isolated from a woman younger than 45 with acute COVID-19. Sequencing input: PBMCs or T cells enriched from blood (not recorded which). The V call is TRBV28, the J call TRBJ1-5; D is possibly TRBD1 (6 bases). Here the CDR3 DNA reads TGTGCCAGCAGTGGGGGCGGATCTGGCAATCAGCCCCAGCATTTT. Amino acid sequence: CASSGGGSGNQPQHF.